These 13 T cell receptor beta chains were all obtained from the same sample, sequenced in a study of spatial heterogeneity in lung cancer. Time point described: sample taken at primary tumor resection. Study-level results: Intratumoral expanded alpha and beta TCR counts were found to track tumor mutation counts.

Via MiXCR, TCRdb re-called the 5' RACE reads, giving one row per CDR3 protein. This sample has more than 15,000 distinct CDR3 sequences, with 6% to 6.5% found just once. The antigens for these receptors are not known. The starting material was lung tumor tissue, obtained at surgery. All receptors come from a male donor with early-stage non-small cell lung cancer.

This clonotype was seen ten or more times. Found in a library prepared for alpha chains, this beta chain is an off-target read, and its abundance has little meaning. V is TRBV28 and J is TRBJ2-2; D gene uncertain. The V and J ends lost 3 bases and 6 bases respectively, with 20 bases between them. This CDR3 contains 17 residues. Germline V gene data show CDR1 as MDHEN and CDR2 as SYDVKM. CDR3 in amino acids: CASSFTTGGFVSGELFF. DNA of the CDR3: TGTGCCAGCAGTTTTACGACGGGTGGTTTTGTCTCCGGGGAGCTGTTTTTT.

In this sample, this clonotype is medium-sized. This beta chain is a stray sequence in a library constructed for alpha chains; its clone size is not meaningful. The chain is built from TRBV29-1 and TRBJ1-4, with unresolved D. V was cut by 4 bases and J by 4 bases, with 13 bases left in between. The CDR3 is 14 residues long. Germline assignment: CDR1 SQVTM and CDR2 ANQGSEA. The CDR3: CSVVGGEFNEKLFF. CDR3 nucleotide sequence: TGCAGCGTTGTCGGCGGAGAGTTTAATGAAAAACTGTTTTTT.

This clonotype came up many times. This beta chain slipped into a library made for alpha chains as a stray read, so its size is not meaningful. The chain has TRBV27 and TRBJ2-2, with TRBD2 matching over 10 bases. CDR3 length: 17 amino acids. Germline V gene data show CDR1 as MNHEY and CDR2 as SMNVEV (reference sequence). Unmatched junction bases numbered 14, after V lost 7 bases and J lost 6 bases. The CDR3 coding sequence is TGTGCCAGCACCCCCTCCCTGGGTAGCGGGAGGCCCGGGGAGCTGTTTTTT. Translating gives CASTPSLGSGRPGELFF.

This clonotype has a count of ten or more. The library was prepared for alpha chains; this beta chain is a stray read, so its frequency means little. This chain uses TRBV7-2 with TRBJ2-7; D not resolved. Germline assignment: CDR1 SGHTA and CDR2 FQGNSA. The CDR3 totals 16 residues. The ends were cut back, 0 bases at V and 4 bases at J, with 16 bases in the middle. CDR3 amino acids: CASSLATAYNRYEQYF. For the CDR3, the DNA is TGTGCCAGCAGCTTAGCCACAGCATATAATAGGTACGAGCAGTACTTC.

This clonotype came up many times. Since the library was made to target alpha chains, this beta chain is a stray read and its abundance is not meaningful. The CDR3 protein is CSVRTSGRGAKNIQYF. The CDR3 nucleotides read TGCAGTGTACGGACTAGCGGGAGAGGGGCCAAAAACATTCAGTACTTC. The chain combines TRBV20-1 with TRBJ2-4; 13 bases map to TRBD2. The CDR3 length is 16 residues. J was trimmed by 1 base and V by 7 bases; bases with no gene match: 7. Germline CDR1 and CDR2: DFQATT and SNEGSKA (reference sequence).

By proportion, this clonotype is medium-sized. This beta chain is a stray read from a library made for alpha chains; its abundance is not meaningful. The chain employs TRBV7-3 and TRBJ2-7; the match to TRBD2 covers 8 bases. The V gene's germline CDR1 is SGHTA and CDR2 FQGTGA. Trimming took 5 bases from V and 1 from J; bases not matched to a gene: 7. The CDR3 covers 15 residues. The CDR3 bases are TGTGCCAGCAGCCCGGGACTAGTCCCGTCCTACGAGCAGTACTTC. This translates into CASSPGLVPSYEQYF. Complete variable domain (other parts from reference TRBV7-3 and TRBJ2-7): GAGVSQTPSNKVTEKGKYVELRCDPISGHTALYWYRQSLGQGPEFLIYFQGTGAADDSGLPNDRFFAVRPEGSVSTLKIQRTERGDSAVYLCASSPGLVPSYEQYFGPGTRLTVT.

The sample holds many counts of this clonotype. Because this beta chain is a stray read in a library intended to capture alpha chains, its abundance should not be given much weight. The genes are TRBV7-3 and TRBJ1-1, with D hard to call. Trimming cost V 1 base and J 0 bases, with 9 bases left between them. The V gene's germline CDR1 is SGHTA and CDR2 FQGTGA. This CDR3 is built from 15 residues. The CDR3 nucleotides are TGTGCCAGCAGCTTAAGAGGTGATTTGAACACTGAAGCTTTCTTT. Encoded protein: CASSLRGDLNTEAFF.

This clonotype was seen repeatedly, ten times or more. Within a library made for alpha chains, this beta chain is off target, and its count is uninformative. This chain joins TRBV28 and TRBJ2-7; D unclear. Trimming cost V 4 bases and J 2 bases, with 12 bases left between them. Germline CDR1 is MDHEN and CDR2 is SYDVKM. The CDR3 runs 14 residues. The CDR3 sequence: CASSSRRLPYEQYF. CDR3 coding DNA: TGTGCCAGCAGTTCTCGGCGGCTCCCCTACGAGCAGTACTTC.

This clonotype was picked up many times. This beta chain is a stray read from a library made for alpha chains; its abundance is not meaningful. This rearrangement joins TRBV6-1 to TRBJ1-2; possible D gene TRBD1, 5 bases. Germline V gene lookup returns CDR1 MNHNS and CDR2 SASEGT. CDR3 length: 13 amino acids. V was shortened by 5 bases and J by 5 bases, with 12 bases between the two germline ends. The CDR3 nucleotides are TGTGCCAGCAGTCGCCGGGGGACTTATGGCTACACCTTC. It codes for CASSRRGTYGYTF.

In its sample, this clonotype was seen many times. The library was designed around alpha chains, so this beta chain is a stray read whose abundance carries little weight. The rearrangement joins TRBV12-3 or TRBV12-4 to TRBJ2-3; D possibly corresponds to TRBD2 (6 bases). This CDR3 contains 15 residues. V shed 3 bases and J shed 2 bases, with 12 bases lying between them. The CDR3 bases are TGTGCCAGCAGTTTCGCGGGACCACTCACAGATACGCAGTATTTT. It is translated as CASSFAGPLTDTQYF.

Ten or more counts support this clonotype. As an off-target read in a library built for alpha chains, this beta chain has a frequency of little significance. The gene calls are TRBV20-1 and TRBJ2-3; D perhaps matches TRBD1 (6 bases). The CDR3 length is 12 residues. Germline V lookup: CDR1 DFQATT, CDR2 SNEGSKA (reference sequence). The V end was cut by 6 bases, the J end by 5 bases, with 12 bases between. The CDR3 reads CSASGGGDTQYF. CDR3 bases: TGCAGTGCCTCTGGGGGCGGAGATACGCAGTATTTT.

This clonotype has at least ten counts. This beta chain is a stray sequence in a library constructed for alpha chains; its clone size is not meaningful. The rearrangement uses TRBV5-4 and TRBJ2-1; possibly TRBD2 for D (6 bases). V was trimmed by 2 bases and J by 5 bases, leaving 14 bases between them. CDR3 length equals 15 residues. The germline gives CDR1 SGHNT, CDR2 YYREEE (reference sequence). The CDR3 DNA reads as TGTGCCAGCAGCTTCTCGCGGGGAATTGACAATGAGCAGTTCTTC. This encodes CASSFSRGIDNEQFF. Using reference TRBV5-4 and TRBJ2-1 for the parts outside the CDR3, the full variable domain is ETGVTQSPTHLIKTRGQQVTLRCSSQSGHNTVSWYQQALGQGPQFIFQYYREEENGRGNFPPRFSGLQFPNYSSELNVNALELDDSALYLCASSFSRGIDNEQFFGPGTRLTVL.

This clonotype was seen ten or more times. This beta chain slipped into a library made for alpha chains as a stray read, so its size is not meaningful. The V gene is TRBV20-1, the J gene TRBJ2-3; TRBD1 matches at 10 bases. CDR1 and CDR2 (germline): DFQATT, SNEGSKA (reference sequence). With V trimmed by 6 bases and J by 1 base, 4 bases remained unmatched. The CDR3 covers 14 residues. The CDR3 reads CSATGTGGTDTQYF. The CDR3, as DNA: TGCAGTGCCACAGGGACAGGGGGCACAGATACGCAGTATTTT.